The source of this T cell receptor (beta chain) is a study of cytomegalovirus exposure and HLA in healthy donors. Study background: The approximately 110 validation repertoires used a platform that matched the one used for the approximately 670 first-cohort repertoires, as a later analysis reported.

Generated by immunoSEQ multiplex PCR, the TCRdb table keeps only in-frame clones and is missing some. The data contain approximately 170,000 clones, less than 95% of them singletons. The CDR3 contains 16 residues. Germline trimming cut 3 bases from V and 4 bases from J; bases unmatched to any gene: 10. Per germline, CDR1 SGHRS and CDR2 YFSETQ. Sample: PBMCs. This sequence joins TRBV5-1 and TRBJ2-3, with 8 bases aligning to TRBD2. The origin of this receptor is a woman under 30 in good health and CMV-seropositive. Here the CDR3 DNA reads TGCGCCAGCAGCTGGGGATCCACTAGCGGCCCAGATACGCAGTATTTT. This translates into CASSWGSTSGPDTQYF.